This T cell receptor (beta chain) was recorded in a study of blood T cell repertoires in COVID-19. This clone showed up just once. TCRdb keeps only in-frame clones here, not all; method: immunoSEQ multiplex PCR. The sample lists around 88,000 clones; over 75% were seen once. The origin of this receptor is a man in his 60s with acute or convalescent COVID-19. Input material: peripheral blood.

The CDR3 protein is CASSPGRAAFF. DNA for the CDR3: TGTGCCAGCAGCCCCGGGAGGGCAGCTTTCTTT. V and J are TRBV6-6 and TRBJ1-1; D unclear. Trimming took off 6 bases at V and 10 bases at J, with 12 bases between the two ends. The CDR3 has 11 amino acids. Looked up from germline, CDR1 is MNHNY and CDR2 is SVGAGI (reference sequence).